These T cell receptor beta chains were read from a single sample in a study of blood T cell repertoires in COVID-19. Clones were read by immunoSEQ multiplex PCR, and TCRdb kept only the in-frame ones, dropping some. The sample includes around 150,000 clones, roughly 87% of them seen just once. The sequenced sample consisted of peripheral blood. These TCRs come from a woman aged 55-69 years with active or convalescent COVID-19. Each CDR3 is given with its conserved first and last residue. Fields, in order: V gene, J gene, clone size, D gene, CDR3 DNA, CDR3 protein. D genes are given only for firm matches. Clone size is given for some rows only: seen once, a few or many times, or a class if the clone is expanded.

>TRBV4-3|TRBJ1-2|NA|TRBD1
TGCGCCAGCAGCTTGACAGGGAGCGGTGGCTACACCTTC
CASSLTGSGGYTF
>TRBV10-3|TRBJ1-1|NA|NA
TGTGCCATCAGTGCCCCGACACCGAACACTGAAGCTTTCTTT
CAISAPTPNTEAFF
>TRBV2|TRBJ2-3|NA|NA
TGTGCCAGCAGTGAGCAGGGTCGGAGCACAGATACGCAGTATTTT
CASSEQGRSTDTQYF
>TRBV3-1/TRBV3-2|TRBJ1-2|once|NA
TGTGCCAGCAGCCAAGAGCCCCAGGAAGGCGGCTACACCTTC
CASSQEPQEGGYTF
>TRBV14|TRBJ2-1|NA|NA
TGTGCCAGCAGCCAAGAGTCCCAGCGGTCATGGGAGCAGTTCTTC
CASSQESQRSWEQFF
>TRBV3-1/TRBV3-2|TRBJ1-5|NA|NA
TGTGCCAGCAGCCAAGATTTATTAAGCAATCAGCCCCAGCATTTT
CASSQDLLSNQPQHF
>TRBV5-4|TRBJ1-4|NA|TRBD1
TGTGCCAGCAGCAGGACAGGGGGGGGTGAAAAACTGTTTTTT
CASSRTGGGEKLFF
>TRBV5-8|TRBJ1-1|once|TRBD1
TGTGCCAGCAGCTTGGACAGGGGCACTGAAGCTTTCTTT
CASSLDRGTEAFF
>TRBV5-6|TRBJ2-3|NA|TRBD2
TGTGCCAGCGTAACTAGCGGGGCCCCCCGATCGCAGTATTTT
CASVTSGAPRSQYF
>TRBV27|TRBJ1-5|NA|NA
TGTGCCAGCAGTTTATCGGGAGATAGCAATCAGCCCCAGCATTTT
CASSLSGDSNQPQHF
>TRBV7-2|TRBJ2-7|NA|NA
TGTGCCAGCAGCCTCATTGGAGGGCAGCCCTACGAGCAGTACTTC
CASSLIGGQPYEQYF
>TRBV9|TRBJ1-1|NA|NA
TGTGCCAGCAGCGTAGGCGGAGGGGCGGGGGAGGCTTTCTTT
CASSVGGGAGEAFF
>TRBV6-1|TRBJ1-2|NA|TRBD1
TGTGCCAGCAGACCCGACAGGGGTGTGATCTCAAGCTACACCTTC
CASRPDRGVISSYTF
>TRBV29-1|TRBJ1-3|NA|TRBD1
TGCAGCGTGAAAGGGGGCGTTGGAAACACCATATATTTT
CSVKGGVGNTIYF
>TRBV6-5|TRBJ1-6|NA|TRBD1
TGTGCCAGCAGTTCCGGACAGGGGAGAATTTCACCCCTCCACTTT
CASSSGQGRISPLHF
>TRBV10-3|TRBJ1-5|once|NA
TGTGCCATCGGTGGGGCGGGGGGCAATCAGCCCCAGCATTTT
CAIGGAGGNQPQHF
>TRBV3-1/TRBV3-2|TRBJ2-5|NA|TRBD2
TGTGCCAGCAGCCCTACTAGCGGGCAGTACCAAGAGACCCAGTACTTC
CASSPTSGQYQETQYF
>TRBV3-1/TRBV3-2|TRBJ1-1|NA|NA
TGTGCCAGCAGCCAAGACCCGGGGAATGATCCTGAAGCTTTCTTT
CASSQDPGNDPEAFF
>TRBV5-8|TRBJ2-5|NA|NA
TGTGCCAGCAGCTTGGAGGGGACTGCCAAAGAGACCCAGTACTTC
CASSLEGTAKETQYF
>TRBV18|TRBJ1-1|NA|NA
TGTGCCAGCTCACCCCGAACAGTGAACACTGAAGCTTTCTTT
CASSPRTVNTEAFF
>TRBV7-2|TRBJ2-5|NA|TRBD1
TGTGCCAGCAGCTTGGGACAGGGTCCGAGGACCCAGTACTTC
CASSLGQGPRTQYF
>TRBV4-3|TRBJ1-1|NA|TRBD1
TGCGCCAGCAGCCTGGGGGACAGGGAGACTGAAGCTTTCTTT
CASSLGDRETEAFF
>TRBV4-3|TRBJ1-2|NA|TRBD1
TGCGCCAGCAGCCAAGTAGGAGGGGGCGACTATGGCTACACCTTC
CASSQVGGGDYGYTF
>TRBV7-9|TRBJ2-7|few|TRBD2
TGTGCCAGCAGCCTCGCGGGGGGGGCGTCACAATACGAGCAGTACTTC
CASSLAGGASQYEQYF
>TRBV2|TRBJ2-7|once|TRBD1
TGTGCCAGCAGCCGCTACGAGTGGATCGGACAGGGGGCGGAGGAGCAGTACTTC
CASSRYEWIGQGAEEQYF
>TRBV30|TRBJ1-1|NA|NA
TGTGCCTGGAGCGCTACCGGGGACACTGAAGCTTTCTTT
CAWSATGDTEAFF
>TRBV3-1/TRBV3-2|TRBJ1-3|NA|NA
TGTGCCAGCAGCCAAGATGGCGGGGGTGCTGGAAACACCATATATTTT
CASSQDGGGAGNTIYF
>TRBV5-1|TRBJ2-3|few|TRBD2
TGCGCCAGCAGCTTCGTAGGCAGCGGGGGATTTAGCACAGATACGCAGTATTTT
CASSFVGSGGFSTDTQYF
>TRBV28|TRBJ2-5|NA|TRBD1
TGTGCCAGCAGGGACCGACAGGGGGCGGGAGAGACCCAGTACTTC
CASRDRQGAGETQYF
>TRBV5-4|TRBJ1-1|NA|NA
TGTGCCAGCAGCAGACCACAGGGTTTGCGGACTGAAGCTTTCTTT
CASSRPQGLRTEAFF
>TRBV6-5|TRBJ2-7|NA|NA
TGTGCCAGCAGTTTTGGCTTTGGAGGGTACGAGCAGTACTTC
CASSFGFGGYEQYF
>TRBV5-5|TRBJ1-2|once|TRBD1
TGTGCCAGTTCGACCGGGACAGGGGGCTATGGCTACACCTTC
CASSTGTGGYGYTF
>TRBV2|TRBJ1-3|NA|NA
TGTGCCAGCAGACAGGACTCTGGAAACACCATATATTTT
CASRQDSGNTIYF
>TRBV15|TRBJ2-2|few|NA
TGTGCCACCAGCAGAGGCCCTGGACTCTTAAACACCGGGGAGCTGTTTTTT
CATSRGPGLLNTGELFF
>TRBV2|TRBJ1-1|NA|TRBD1
TGTGCCAGCAGTGATCGCCAGGGGGCGGGTCGTACTGAAGCTTTCTTT
CASSDRQGAGRTEAFF
>TRBV6-2/TRBV6-3|TRBJ2-2|NA|TRBD1
TGTGCCAGCAGTACACACAGGGGGAAGAGCGGGGAGCTGTTTTTT
CASSTHRGKSGELFF